What follows is one TCR beta chain and its context. Its antigen remains unknown. The data derive from a study of T cell responses to AZD1222 COVID-19 vaccine. Study in general: Analysis merged second doses at about 4 or about 12 weeks. Points from the study as a whole: Targeting of unmutated variant regions was reportedly seen in nearly half of spike-specific TCRs. It should be noted that donors were predominantly white British and more often female, and clonal diversity was possibly underestimated. Repertoire sampling happened only post peak T cell response.

Assay used: immunoSEQ multiplex PCR; TCRdb lists only in-frame clones, some missing. The table has more than 110,000 clones, about 87% seen once. The CDR3 is 13 amino acids. Trimming left V 6 bases short and J 3 bases short, with 12 bases between. The chain joins TRBV12-3 or TRBV12-4 to TRBJ2-7; D possibly uses TRBD1 or TRBD2 (5 bases each). The TCR originated in an adult in good health. The sample here was peripheral blood, taken on day 0 of AZD1222 vaccination. The CDR3 here is CASSTPGGYEQYF. The CDR3 DNA reads TGTGCCAGCAGCACCCCTGGGGGCTACGAGCAGTACTTC.